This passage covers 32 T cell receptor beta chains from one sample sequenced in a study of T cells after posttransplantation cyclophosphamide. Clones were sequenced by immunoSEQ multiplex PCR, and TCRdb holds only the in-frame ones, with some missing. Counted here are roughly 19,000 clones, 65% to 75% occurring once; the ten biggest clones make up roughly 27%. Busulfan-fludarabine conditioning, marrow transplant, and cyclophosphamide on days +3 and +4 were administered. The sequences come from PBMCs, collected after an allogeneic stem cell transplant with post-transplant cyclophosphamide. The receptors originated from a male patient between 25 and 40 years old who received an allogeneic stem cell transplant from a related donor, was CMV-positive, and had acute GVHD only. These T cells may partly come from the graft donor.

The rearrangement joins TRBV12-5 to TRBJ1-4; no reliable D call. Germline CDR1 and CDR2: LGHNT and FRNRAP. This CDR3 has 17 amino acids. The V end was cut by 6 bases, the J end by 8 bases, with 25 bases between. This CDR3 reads CASGSAAGRVTLEKLFF. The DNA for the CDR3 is TGTGCTAGTGGGAGTGCGGCGGGTCGGGTGACCCTGGAAAAACTGTTTTTT.

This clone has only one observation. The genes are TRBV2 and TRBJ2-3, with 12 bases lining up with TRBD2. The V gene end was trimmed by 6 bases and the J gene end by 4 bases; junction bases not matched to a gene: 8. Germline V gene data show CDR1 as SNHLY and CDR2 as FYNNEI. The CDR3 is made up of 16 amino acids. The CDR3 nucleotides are TGTGCCAGCAGGGCCCCTAGCGGGGGGGGCGCAGATACGCAGTATTTT. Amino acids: CASRAPSGGGADTQYF.

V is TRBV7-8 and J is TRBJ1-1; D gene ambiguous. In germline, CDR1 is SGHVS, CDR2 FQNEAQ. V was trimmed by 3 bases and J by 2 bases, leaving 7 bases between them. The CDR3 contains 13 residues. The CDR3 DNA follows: TGTGCCAGCAGCTTGCTTAGTAACACTGAAGCTTTCTTT. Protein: CASSLLSNTEAFF.

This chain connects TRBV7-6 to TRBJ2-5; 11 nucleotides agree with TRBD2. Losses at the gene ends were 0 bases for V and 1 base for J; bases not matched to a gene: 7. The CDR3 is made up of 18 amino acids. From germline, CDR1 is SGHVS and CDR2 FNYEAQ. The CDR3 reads CASSLALVLAGAQETQYF. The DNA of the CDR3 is TGTGCCAGCAGCTTAGCCCTCGTACTAGCGGGGGCCCAAGAGACCCAGTACTTC.

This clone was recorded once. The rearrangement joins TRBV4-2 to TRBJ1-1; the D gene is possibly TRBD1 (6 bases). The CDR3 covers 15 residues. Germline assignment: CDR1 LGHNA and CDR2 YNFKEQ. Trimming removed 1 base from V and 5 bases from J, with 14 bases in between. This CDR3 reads CASSQVTGSGTEAFF. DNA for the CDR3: TGTGCCAGCAGCCAAGTCACAGGGAGTGGGACTGAAGCTTTCTTT.

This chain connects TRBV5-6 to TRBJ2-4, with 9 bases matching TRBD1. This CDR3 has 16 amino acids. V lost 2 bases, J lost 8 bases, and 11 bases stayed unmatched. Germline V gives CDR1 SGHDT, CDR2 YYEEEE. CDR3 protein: CASSFIKTQGADIQYF. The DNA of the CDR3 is TGTGCCAGCAGCTTTATAAAAACACAGGGGGCTGACATTCAGTACTTC.

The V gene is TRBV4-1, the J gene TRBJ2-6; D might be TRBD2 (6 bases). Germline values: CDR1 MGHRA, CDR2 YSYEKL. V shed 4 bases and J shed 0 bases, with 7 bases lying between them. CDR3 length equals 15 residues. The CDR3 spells CASSLGSSGANVLTF. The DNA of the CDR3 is TGCGCCAGCAGCCTCGGGAGCTCTGGGGCCAACGTCCTGACTTTC.

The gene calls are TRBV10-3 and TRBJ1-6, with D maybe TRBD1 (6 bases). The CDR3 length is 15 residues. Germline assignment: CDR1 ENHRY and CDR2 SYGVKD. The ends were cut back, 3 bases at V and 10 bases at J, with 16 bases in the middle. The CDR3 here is CAISEVWGGESPLHF. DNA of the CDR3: TGTGCCATCAGTGAAGTTTGGGGGGGCGAATCACCCCTCCACTTT.

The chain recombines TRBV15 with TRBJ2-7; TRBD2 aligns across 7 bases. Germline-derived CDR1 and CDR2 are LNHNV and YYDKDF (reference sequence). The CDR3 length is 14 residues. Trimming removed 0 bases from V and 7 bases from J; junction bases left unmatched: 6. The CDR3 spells CATSRDLGGVEQYF. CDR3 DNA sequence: TGTGCCACCAGCAGAGATCTGGGGGGGGTTGAGCAGTACTTC.

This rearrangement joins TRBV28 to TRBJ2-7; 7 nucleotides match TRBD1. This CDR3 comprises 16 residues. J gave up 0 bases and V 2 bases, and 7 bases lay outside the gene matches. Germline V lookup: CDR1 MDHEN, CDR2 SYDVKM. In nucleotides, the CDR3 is TGTGCCAGCAGTTTAGAGGTCAGGGGGAGCTCCTACGAGCAGTACTTC. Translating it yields CASSLEVRGSSYEQYF.

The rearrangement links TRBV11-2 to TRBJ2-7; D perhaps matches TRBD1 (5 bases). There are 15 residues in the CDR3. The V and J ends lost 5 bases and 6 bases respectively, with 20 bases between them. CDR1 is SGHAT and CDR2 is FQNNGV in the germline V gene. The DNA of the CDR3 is TGTGCCAGCAGCCCCCACGCAGGGCCCCAAGGCGAGCAGTACTTC. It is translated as CASSPHAGPQGEQYF.

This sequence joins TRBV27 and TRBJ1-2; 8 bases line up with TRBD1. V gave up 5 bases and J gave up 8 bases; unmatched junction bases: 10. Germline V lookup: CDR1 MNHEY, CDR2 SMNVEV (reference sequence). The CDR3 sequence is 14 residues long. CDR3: CASSLRDRGGGYTF. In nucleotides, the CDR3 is TGTGCCAGCAGTCTACGTGACAGGGGCGGGGGCTACACCTTC.

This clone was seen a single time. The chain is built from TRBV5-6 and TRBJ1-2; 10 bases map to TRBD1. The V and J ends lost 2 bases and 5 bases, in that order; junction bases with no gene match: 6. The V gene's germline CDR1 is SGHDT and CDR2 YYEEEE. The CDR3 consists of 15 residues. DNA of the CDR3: TGTGCCAGCAGCTTACCCGGGACAGGGGTATATGGCTACACCTTC. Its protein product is CASSLPGTGVYGYTF.

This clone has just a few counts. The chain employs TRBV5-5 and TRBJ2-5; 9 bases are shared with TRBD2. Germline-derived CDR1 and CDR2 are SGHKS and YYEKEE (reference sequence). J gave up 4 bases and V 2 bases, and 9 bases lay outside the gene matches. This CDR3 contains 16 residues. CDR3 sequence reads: CASSLAPRGGGETQYF. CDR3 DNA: TGTGCCAGCAGCTTAGCCCCGCGGGGGGGCGGAGAGACCCAGTACTTC.

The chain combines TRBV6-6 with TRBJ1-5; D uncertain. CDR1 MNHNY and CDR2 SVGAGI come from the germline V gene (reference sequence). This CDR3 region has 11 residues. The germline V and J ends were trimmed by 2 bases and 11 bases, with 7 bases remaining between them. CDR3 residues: CASSYPTAQHF. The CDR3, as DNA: TGTGCCAGCAGTTACCCCACGGCCCAGCATTTT.

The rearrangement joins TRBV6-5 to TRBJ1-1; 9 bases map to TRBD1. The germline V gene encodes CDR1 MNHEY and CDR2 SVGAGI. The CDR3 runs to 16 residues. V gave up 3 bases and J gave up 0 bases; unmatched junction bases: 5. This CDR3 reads CASSYKQGAMNTEAFF. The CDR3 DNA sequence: TGTGCCAGCAGTTATAAACAGGGGGCAATGAACACTGAAGCTTTCTTT.

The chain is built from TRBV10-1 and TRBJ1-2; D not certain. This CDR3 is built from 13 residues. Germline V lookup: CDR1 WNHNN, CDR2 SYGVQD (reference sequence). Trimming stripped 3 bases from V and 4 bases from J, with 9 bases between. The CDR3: CASSEGAFYGYTF. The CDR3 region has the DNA TGCGCCAGCAGTGAAGGAGCCTTCTATGGCTACACCTTC.

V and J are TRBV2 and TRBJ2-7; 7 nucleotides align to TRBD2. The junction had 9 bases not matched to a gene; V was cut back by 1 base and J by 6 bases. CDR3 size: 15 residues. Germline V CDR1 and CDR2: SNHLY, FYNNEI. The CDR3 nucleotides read TGTGCCAGCAGTGAAGGCCTAGCGGATGTTTCCGAGCAGTACTTC. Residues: CASSEGLADVSEQYF.

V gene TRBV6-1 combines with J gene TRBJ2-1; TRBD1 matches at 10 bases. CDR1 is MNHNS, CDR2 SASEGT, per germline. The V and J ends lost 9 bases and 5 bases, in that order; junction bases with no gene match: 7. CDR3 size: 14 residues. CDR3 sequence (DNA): TGTGCCAGTCTAGACAGGGGGCGCAACAATGAGCAGTTCTTC. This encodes CASLDRGRNNEQFF.

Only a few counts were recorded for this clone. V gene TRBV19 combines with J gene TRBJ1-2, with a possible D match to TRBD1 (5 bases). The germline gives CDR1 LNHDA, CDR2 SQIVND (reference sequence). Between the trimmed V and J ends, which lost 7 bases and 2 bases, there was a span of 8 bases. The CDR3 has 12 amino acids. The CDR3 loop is CASNRQNYGYTF. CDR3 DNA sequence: TGTGCCAGTAACAGGCAGAACTATGGCTACACCTTC.

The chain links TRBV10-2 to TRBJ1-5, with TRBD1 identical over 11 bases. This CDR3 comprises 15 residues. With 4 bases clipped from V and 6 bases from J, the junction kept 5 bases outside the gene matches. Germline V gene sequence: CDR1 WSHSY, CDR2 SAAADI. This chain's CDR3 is CASSVGQGARQPQHF. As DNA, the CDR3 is TGCGCCAGCAGTGTTGGACAGGGGGCGCGTCAGCCCCAGCATTTT.

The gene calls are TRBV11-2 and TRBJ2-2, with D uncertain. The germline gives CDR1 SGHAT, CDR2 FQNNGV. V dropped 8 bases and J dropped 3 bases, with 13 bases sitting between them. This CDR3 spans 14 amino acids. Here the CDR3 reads CASGEEAHTGELFF. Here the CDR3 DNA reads TGTGCCAGCGGTGAAGAGGCGCACACCGGGGAGCTGTTTTTT. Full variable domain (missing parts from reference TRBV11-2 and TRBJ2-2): EAGVAQSPRYKIIEKRQSVAFWCNPISGHATLYWYQQILGQGPKLLIQFQNNGVVDDSQLPKDRFSAERLKGVDSTLKIQPAKLEDSAVYLCASGEEAHTGELFFGEGSRLTVL.

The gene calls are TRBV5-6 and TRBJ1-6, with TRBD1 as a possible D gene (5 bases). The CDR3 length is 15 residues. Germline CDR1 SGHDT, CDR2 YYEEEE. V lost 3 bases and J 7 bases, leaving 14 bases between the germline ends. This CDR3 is CASSWIGGSNSPLHF. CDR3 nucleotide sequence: TGTGCCAGCAGCTGGATCGGGGGGTCCAATTCACCCCTCCACTTT.

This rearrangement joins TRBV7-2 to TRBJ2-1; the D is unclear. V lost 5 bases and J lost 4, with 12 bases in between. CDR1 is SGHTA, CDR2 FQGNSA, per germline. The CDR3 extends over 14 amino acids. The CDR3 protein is CASSSLSLYNEQFF. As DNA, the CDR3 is TGTGCCAGCAGCAGTCTATCCCTGTACAATGAGCAGTTCTTC. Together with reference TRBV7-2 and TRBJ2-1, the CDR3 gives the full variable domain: GAGVSQSPSNKVTEKGKDVELRCDPISGHTALYWYRQSLGQGLEFLIYFQGNSAPDKSGLPSDRFSAERTGGSVSTLTIQRTQQEDSAVYLCASSSLSLYNEQFFGPGTRLTVL.

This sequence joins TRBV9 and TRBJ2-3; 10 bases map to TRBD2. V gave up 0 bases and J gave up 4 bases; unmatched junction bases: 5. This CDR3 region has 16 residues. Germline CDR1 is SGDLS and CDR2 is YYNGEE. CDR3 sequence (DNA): TGTGCCAGCAGCGTAGAAAGCGGGGGGGCCCCAGATACGCAGTATTTT. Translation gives CASSVESGGAPDTQYF.

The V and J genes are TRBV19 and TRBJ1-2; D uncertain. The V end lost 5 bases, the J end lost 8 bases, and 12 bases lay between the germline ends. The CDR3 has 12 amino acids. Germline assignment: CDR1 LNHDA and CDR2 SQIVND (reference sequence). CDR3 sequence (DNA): TGTGCCAGTAGTCTCGTCTCGAGAGGCTACACCTTC. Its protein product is CASSLVSRGYTF.

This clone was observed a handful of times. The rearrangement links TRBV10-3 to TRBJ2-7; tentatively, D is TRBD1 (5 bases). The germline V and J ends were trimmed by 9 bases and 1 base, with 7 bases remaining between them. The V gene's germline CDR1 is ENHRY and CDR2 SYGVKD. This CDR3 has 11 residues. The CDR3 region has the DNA TGTGCCATTTCAGGGTCCTACGAGCAGTACTTC. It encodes CAISGSYEQYF.

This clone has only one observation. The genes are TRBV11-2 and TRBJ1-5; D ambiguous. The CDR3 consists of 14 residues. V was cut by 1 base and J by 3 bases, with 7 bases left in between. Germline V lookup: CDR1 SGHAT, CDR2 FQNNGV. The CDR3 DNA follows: TGTGCCAGCAGCTTAGGTACAAACAATCAGCCCCAGCATTTT. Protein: CASSLGTNNQPQHF.

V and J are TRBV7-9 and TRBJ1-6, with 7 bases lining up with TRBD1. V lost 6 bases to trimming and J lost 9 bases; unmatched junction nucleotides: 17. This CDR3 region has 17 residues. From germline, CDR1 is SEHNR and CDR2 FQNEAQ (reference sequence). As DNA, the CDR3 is TGTGCCAGCAGTTCATTCCCCCGACAGGGTTTGGGTTCACCCCTCCACTTT. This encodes CASSSFPRQGLGSPLHF.

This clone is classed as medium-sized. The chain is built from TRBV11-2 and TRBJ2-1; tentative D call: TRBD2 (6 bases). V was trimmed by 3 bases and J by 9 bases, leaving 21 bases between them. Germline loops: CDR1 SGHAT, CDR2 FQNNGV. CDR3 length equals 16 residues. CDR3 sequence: CASSFPPGLRDFEQFF. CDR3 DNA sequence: TGTGCCAGCAGCTTCCCACCGGGACTCCGGGACTTTGAGCAGTTCTTC. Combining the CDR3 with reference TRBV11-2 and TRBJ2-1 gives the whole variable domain EAGVAQSPRYKIIEKRQSVAFWCNPISGHATLYWYQQILGQGPKLLIQFQNNGVVDDSQLPKDRFSAERLKGVDSTLKIQPAKLEDSAVYLCASSFPPGLRDFEQFFGPGTRLTVL.

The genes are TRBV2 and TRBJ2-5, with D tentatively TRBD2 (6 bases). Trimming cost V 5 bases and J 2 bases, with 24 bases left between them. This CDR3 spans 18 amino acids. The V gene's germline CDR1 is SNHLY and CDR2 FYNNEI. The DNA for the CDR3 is TGTGCCAGCAGTTTGTGCAGAGCCGGGGGAAATACACAAGAGACCCAGTACTTC. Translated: CASSLCRAGGNTQETQYF.

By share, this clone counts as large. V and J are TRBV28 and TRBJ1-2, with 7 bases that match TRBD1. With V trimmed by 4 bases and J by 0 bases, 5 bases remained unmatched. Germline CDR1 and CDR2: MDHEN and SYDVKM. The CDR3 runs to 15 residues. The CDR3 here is CASSWEQGTNYGYTF. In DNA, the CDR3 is TGTGCCAGCAGTTGGGAACAGGGGACTAACTATGGCTACACCTTC.